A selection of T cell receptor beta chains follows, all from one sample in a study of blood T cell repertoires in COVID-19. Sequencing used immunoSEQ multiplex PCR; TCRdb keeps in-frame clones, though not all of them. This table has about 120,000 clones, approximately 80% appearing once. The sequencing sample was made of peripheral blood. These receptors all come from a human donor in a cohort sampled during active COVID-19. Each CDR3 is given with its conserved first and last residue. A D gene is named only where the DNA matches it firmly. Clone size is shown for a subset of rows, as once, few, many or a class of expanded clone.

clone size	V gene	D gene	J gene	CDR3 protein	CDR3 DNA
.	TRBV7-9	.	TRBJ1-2	CASSLQGGSYGYTF	TGTGCCAGCAGCTTACAGGGAGGGTCCTATGGCTACACCTTC
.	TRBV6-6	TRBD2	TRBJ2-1	CASSYSEGREFF	TGTGCCAGCAGTTACTCGGAGGGGAGGGAGTTCTTC
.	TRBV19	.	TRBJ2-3	CASSGGPSDTQYF	TGTGCCAGTAGCGGGGGGCCATCAGATACGCAGTATTTT
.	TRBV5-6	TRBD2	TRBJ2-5	CASSFMSGGRVGAQYF	TGTGCCAGCAGCTTCATGAGCGGGGGGCGCGTAGGGGCCCAGTACTTC
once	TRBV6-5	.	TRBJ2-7	CAGRSLDKPDEQYF	TGTGCCGGCAGATCCTTAGACAAACCCGACGAGCAGTACTTC
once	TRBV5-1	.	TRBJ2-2	CASSPTTFGTHTGELFF	TGCGCCAGCAGCCCGACGACCTTTGGGACACACACCGGGGAGCTGTTTTTT
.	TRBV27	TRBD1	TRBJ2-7	CASSFSATGSYEQYF	TGTGCCAGCAGTTTTTCCGCGACAGGGTCCTACGAGCAGTACTTC
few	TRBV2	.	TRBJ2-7	CASTRSPSYEQYF	TGTGCCAGCACCAGGTCCCCTTCCTACGAGCAGTACTTC
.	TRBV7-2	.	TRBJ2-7	CASSFAGGIGAGEQYF	TGTGCCAGCAGCTTCGCCGGGGGTATTGGGGCGGGGGAGCAGTACTTC
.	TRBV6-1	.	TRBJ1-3	CASSWGGGGNTIYF	TGTGCCAGCAGCTGGGGGGGTGGTGGAAACACCATATATTTT
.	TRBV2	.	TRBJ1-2	CASLRGTSNYGYTF	TGTGCCAGCCTCAGGGGAACAAGTAACTATGGCTACACCTTC
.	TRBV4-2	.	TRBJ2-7	CASSQDRDGSISYEQYF	TGTGCCAGCAGCCAAGATCGCGACGGGAGTATCTCCTACGAGCAGTACTTC
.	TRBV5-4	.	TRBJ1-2	CASSLVGRESGYTF	TGTGCCAGCAGCTTGGTGGGGAGGGAGAGCGGCTACACCTTC
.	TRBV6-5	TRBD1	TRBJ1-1	CASRAGTGDEAFF	TGTGCCAGCAGGGCCGGGACAGGGGATGAAGCTTTCTTT
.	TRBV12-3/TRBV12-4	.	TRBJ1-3	CASSLRGNTIYF	TGTGCCAGCAGTTTGCGGGGAAACACCATATATTTT
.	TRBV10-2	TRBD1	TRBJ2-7	CASRETGGYEQYF	TGCGCCAGCAGAGAGACAGGGGGCTACGAGCAGTACTTC
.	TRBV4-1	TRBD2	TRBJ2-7	CASSQWTSGGSYEQYF	TGCGCCAGCAGCCAGTGGACTAGCGGGGGGTCCTACGAGCAGTACTTC
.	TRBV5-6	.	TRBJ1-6	CASSLEGGGGNSPLHF	TGTGCCAGCAGCTTGGAGGGTGGCGGGGGGAATTCACCCCTCCACTTT
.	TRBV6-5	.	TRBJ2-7	CASSYSTGNEQYF	TGTGCCAGCAGTTACTCGACGGGGAACGAGCAGTACTTC
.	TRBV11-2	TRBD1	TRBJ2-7	CASSLERGQGSYEQYF	TGTGCCAGCAGCTTAGAGAGGGGACAGGGCTCCTACGAGCAGTACTTC
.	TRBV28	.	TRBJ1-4	CASNHREGEKLFF	TGTGCCAGCAACCACAGGGAGGGAGAAAAACTGTTTTTT
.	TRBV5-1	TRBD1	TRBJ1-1	CASSSIPPGQGAAGAFF	TGCGCCAGCAGCTCGATACCTCCGGGACAGGGGGCGGCCGGAGCTTTCTTT
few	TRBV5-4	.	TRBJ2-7	CASNTKEISSEQYF	TGTGCCAGCAATACCAAAGAGATAAGTAGCGAGCAGTACTTC
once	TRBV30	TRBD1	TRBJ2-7	CAWSVGTGFEQYF	TGTGCCTGGAGTGTTGGGACAGGGTTCGAGCAGTACTTC
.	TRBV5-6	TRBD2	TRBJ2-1	CASSTMTSGEYNEQFF	TGTGCCAGCAGCACAATGACTAGCGGGGAATACAATGAGCAGTTCTTC
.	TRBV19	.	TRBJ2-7	CASSIQGHYEQYF	TGTGCCAGTAGTATCCAGGGCCACTACGAGCAGTACTTC
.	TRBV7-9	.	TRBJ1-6	CASRSGTYNSPLHF	TGTGCCAGCAGATCCGGGACCTATAATTCACCCCTCCACTTT
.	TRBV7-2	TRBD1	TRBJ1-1	CASSKDRVRAFF	TGTGCCAGCAGCAAGGACAGGGTGCGGGCTTTCTTT
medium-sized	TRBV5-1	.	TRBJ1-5	CASSPGLNQPQHF	TGCGCCAGCAGCCCTGGGCTCAATCAGCCCCAGCATTTT
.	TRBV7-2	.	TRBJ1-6	CASTIHRDYNSPLHF	TGTGCCAGCACCATTCACAGGGACTATAATTCACCCCTCCACTTT
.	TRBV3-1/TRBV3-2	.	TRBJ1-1	CASSQEGGDTEAFF	TGTGCCAGCAGCCAAGAGGGGGGGGACACTGAAGCTTTCTTT
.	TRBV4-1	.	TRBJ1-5	CASSQSGGNQPQHF	TGCGCCAGCAGCCAGTCGGGGGGGAATCAGCCCCAGCATTTT